The text below deals with one T cell receptor beta chain. The antigen it recognizes is unknown. Base qualities were left out, and no much larger clone turns up one base away. This record belongs to a study of blood T cell repertoires in COVID-19 (dated by TCRdb to 2020 to 2022). For the study in its entirety: Samples covering the acute and convalescent phases of COVID-19 were provided by collaborators in the United States, Italy and Spain. A freely available public database, intended as a resource for researchers studying the immune response to SARS-CoV-2, is where the repertoires were released. Where HLA class I and class II types were available, the types were taken from metadata supplied by the sample provider, not from assay-based typing. Sample metadata almost always included a de-identified subject ID, COVID-19 status, age in years and sex. The material from the prospective study consisted of cDNA or gDNA derived from T cells, B-cell-depleted T cells, or PBMCs. Deeply sampled blood TCRbeta repertoires from subjects exposed to, actively infected with, or recovered from COVID-19 were included in the dataset. Samples came from the ongoing ImmuneRACE study (first 160 participants) plus 1,254 subjects from 6 global collaborators. The paper as a whole reports these results and caveats: How much clinical and demographic metadata was included differed by source and by participant, and the metadata was provided uncurated.

Collaborating institutions collected whole blood in K2EDTA tubes following their own protocols. For TCRbeta analysis, collaborator samples were shipped as frozen whole blood, as isolated PBMCs, or as DNA extracted from either sample type. The immunoSEQ Assay, a bias-controlled multiplex PCR, was used to amplify TCRbeta CDR3 regions from genomic DNA. Concerning the study's data processing: Nucleated cell counts per sample were estimated from amplification of reference gene primers within the assay. To quantify the absolute abundance of each unique TCRbeta CDR3 rearrangement, sequence reads were collapsed and filtered. Productive Simpson clonality was computed per sample as the square root of Simpson's diversity index over productive rearrangements. Held by TCRdb, this immuneACCESS table contains in-frame sequences only and omits some clones. Under half of the omission traces to an unresolved V gene where checked; the cause of the rest is unknown. That table furnishes V, J and clone size, whereas the DNA furnished D and trimming. In all, the sample holds about 59,000 clones, and almost 85% of those were seen once. The ten biggest clones cover about 17% of the sample.

The CDR3 spans 15 residues, from the cysteine through the phenylalanine. Of all the DNA, just the CDR3 is kept, 45 bases in frame from base 1. According to the germline V gene, CDR1 reads KGHSH and CDR2 reads LQKENI. The V end gives up 0 bases and the J end 3 bases, leaving 3 bases in the junction not matched to a gene. This chain is built from TRBV18 and TRBJ2-7; the junction holds 9 bases that match TRBD1. The sequenced material came from peripheral blood. This TCR was recovered from a human donor in a cohort sampled during active COVID-19. At the DNA level, the sequence is TGTGCCAGCTCACCACCGGGACAGGGAGTCTACGAGCAGTACTTC. Its protein product is CASSPPGQGVYEQYF.